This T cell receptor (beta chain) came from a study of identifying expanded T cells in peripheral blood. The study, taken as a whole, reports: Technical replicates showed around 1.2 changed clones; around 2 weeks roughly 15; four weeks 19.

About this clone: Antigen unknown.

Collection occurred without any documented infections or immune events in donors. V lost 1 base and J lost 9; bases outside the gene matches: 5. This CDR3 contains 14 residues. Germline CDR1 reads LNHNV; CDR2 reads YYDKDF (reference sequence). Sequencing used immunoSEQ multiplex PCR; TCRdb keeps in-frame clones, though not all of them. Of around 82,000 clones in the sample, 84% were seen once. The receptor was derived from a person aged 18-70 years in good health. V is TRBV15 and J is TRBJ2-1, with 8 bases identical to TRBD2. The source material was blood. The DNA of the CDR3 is TGTGCCACCAGCAGAGGCGTTAGCGGGGCTGAGCAGTTCTTC. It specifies CATSRGVSGAEQFF.